This T cell receptor beta chain emerged from a study of identical twins (dated by TCRdb to between 2015 and 2016). Notes on the research overall: TCR alpha and beta repertoires from monozygotic twins, unrelated adults of various ages and cord blood were deep-sequenced to test whether fetal clonotypes persist. To rule out contamination, the twin experiments were replicated at different times with different library preparation protocols. General findings and caveats noted by the study authors: Conclusions relied on cross-sectional statistical analysis, since the same donors could not be followed over many years. Compared with coincidental sharing between unrelated individuals, out-of-frame TCR alpha sequences shared between twins showed an excess of sequences with low generation probability. Excess twin sharing in beta out-of-frame sequences was weaker because fewer shared sequences lowered the signal-to-noise ratio. Invariant T cells such as MAIT and iNKT could partly confound zero-insertion analyses, although diverse VJ usage argued against such confounding for most clonotypes. Abundant cord blood beta clonotypes had fewer insertions, young adult naive repertoires showed a similar but weaker trend, and memory repertoires showed no such trend. In monozygotic twins, recombination models systematically underestimated out-of-frame TCR alpha sharing, but the models matched the sharing seen between unrelated individuals.

All donors were healthy Caucasians. The twin cohort consisted of three pairs of female monozygotic twins, all aged roughly 18 to 30 years. CD4+ and CD8+ T cell populations were isolated with positive isolation kits from Invitrogen. Library construction relied on 5' RACE. Sequencing was performed on an Illumina HiSeq 2000. A universal primer binding site was added through template switching, and the final cDNA carried a unique molecular identifier so that TCR cDNA molecules could be counted accurately. Specific primers in the conserved constant-segment region were used to synthesize first-strand cDNA for TCR alpha and beta chains. To control for contamination, every cDNA library was double barcoded, receiving both a SMART-Mk sample barcode and Illumina barcodes. TruSeq adapter sequences and Illumina sample barcodes were added in two successive PCR steps. The TCR alpha and beta cDNA libraries were sequenced on the Illumina HiSeq platform using custom primers. The paper's data handling went like this. Unique molecular identifiers were extracted from raw reads with MiGEC, and CDR3 positions were determined with MiXCR. Recombination models were inferred per individual with the repgenHMM and IGoR tools using an EM algorithm. Shared clonotype analysis was performed with the tcR package in R, normalizing sharing by the product of cloneset sizes. To study raw recombination without the effects of thymic and clonal selection, out-of-frame nonproductive sequences were analyzed. TCRdb trimmed public reads at Q25 via fastp, called clones via MiXCR and kept in-frame beta chains. Rows are unified per CDR3 protein, each entry keeping the most common DNA and genes. These V and J calls are TCRdb output, not the study's own analysis. The sample table records around 490,000 distinct CDR3 sequences; about 16% of these occur just once. Clones ranked in the top ten supply roughly 0.44% of the sample.

As regards this clonotype: Its recognized antigen is unknown. No much larger clone exists at a distance of one base, and base qualities are not known.

The data were also submitted as part of a second study, on yellow fever vaccine responses in identical twins. The second study's authors report: The T cell response to vaccination in identical twins was reported by the authors to appear partly convergent and partly personalized. In the study, vaccine-responding T cell clones were precisely tracked in identical twins.

The receptor comes from a woman aged 18-29 years in good health. The sequenced sample was CD4+ T cells sorted from blood.

The DNA is as follows: TGTGCCATCAGGACGGGGACAGGGGACGGCGGTGAGCAGTTCTTC. The encoded protein is CAIRTGTGDGGEQFF. This chain is built from TRBV10-3 and TRBJ2-1; 10 of the junction bases match TRBD1. The germline V and J ends show losses of 6 bases and 9 bases respectively, and no gene match explains 11 bases of the junction. The CDR3 holds 15 amino acids from the cysteine to the phenylalanine. Only the CDR3 portion is preserved as DNA: 45 bases, with reading frame beginning at the first base. Via the germline V gene, CDR1 is ENHRY and CDR2 SYGVKD.